This TCR beta chain derives from a study of PD-1 blockade in classical Hodgkin lymphoma. Study details: Patients got intravenous nivolumab 3 mg/kg every 2 weeks.

General study results and limits: Significant TCR diversity gains by C4D1 occurred in CD4+ but not CD8+ cells. Before treatment, TCR diversity in newly diagnosed patients was reportedly lower than in healthy donors.

Sample time point: cycle 4 day 1 (C4D1), after five to seven weeks of nivolumab. Each patient experienced a relapse that followed autologous stem cell transplantation, and brentuximab vedotin exposure varied. The ends lost 8 bases at V and 2 bases at J; junction bases unmatched: 6. This CDR3 is built from 13 residues. Germline V gives CDR1 MNHEY, CDR2 SVGAGI. Generated by immunoSEQ multiplex PCR, the TCRdb table keeps only in-frame clones and is missing some. The sample holds about 60,000 clones, around 90% seen once. In regard to this clone: Its antigen is still unknown.

This receptor was identified in a human donor with classical Hodgkin lymphoma. V gene TRBV6-5 combines with J gene TRBJ2-7, with 7 nucleotides matching TRBD1. Here the sequenced sample was peripheral blood mononuclear cells (PBMCs), taken before the fourth cycle of nivolumab. CDR3 residues: CASGEGTAYEQYF. The CDR3 DNA is TGTGCCAGCGGCGAAGGGACAGCCTACGAGCAGTACTTC.